A single sample gave rise to the 18 T cell receptor beta chains below, sequenced in a study of post-analysis software for immune sequencing data. Study findings and constraints: TRBV5-6, TRBV5-1 and TRBV20-1 belonged to a set of roughly 5 TRBV segments that were more frequent in patients than controls.

Unique molecular identifiers were present in the TCR beta cDNA libraries. MiXCR was run by TCRdb on the PCR reads, yielding one entry per CDR3 protein. Of more than 450,000 distinct CDR3 sequences in the sample, 44% were seen once. Antigens for these TCRs are unknown. The source material was blood. These receptors all come from a girl under 18 with multiple sclerosis.

This sequence joins TRBV5-1 and TRBJ1-1; D is possibly TRBD1 (6 bases). Germline V CDR1 and CDR2: SGHRS, YFSETQ. The length of the CDR3 is 17 residues. Trimming shortened V by 0 bases and J by 3 bases, and 18 bases separated the two germline ends. CDR3 sequence: CASSLGSGALGDTEAFF. CDR3 nucleotides: TGCGCCAGCAGCTTGGGGTCAGGGGCGTTAGGGGACACTGAAGCTTTCTTT.

This clonotype was seen more than once but under ten times. The V and J genes are TRBV5-1 and TRBJ2-1; TRBD2 aligns across 10 bases. There are 16 residues in the CDR3. V gave up 0 bases and J gave up 7 bases; unmatched junction bases: 7. Germline V gene lookup returns CDR1 SGHRS and CDR2 YFSETQ. The CDR3 bases are TGCGCCAGCAGCTTGGAACCTAGCGGGAGTCAGAATGAGCAGTTCTTC. Translated, it gives CASSLEPSGSQNEQFF.

This clonotype was seen only a few times. The genes are TRBV6-5 and TRBJ2-1, with a tentative D call TRBD2 (5 bases). CDR3 length: 15 residues. V was clipped by 6 bases and J by 6 bases, with 18 bases between them. Germline values: CDR1 MNHEY, CDR2 SVGAGI. CDR3 nucleotide sequence: TGTGCCAGCAGCCCCATCGTTGGGAGAGGCAATGAGCAGTTCTTC. As protein: CASSPIVGRGNEQFF.

The chain carries TRBV3-1 and TRBJ2-7; D is uncertain. TRBJ2-5 matches the DNA end more closely, so the J call is doubtful. The CDR3 contains 13 residues. Germline V gives CDR1 LGHDT, CDR2 YNNKEL (reference sequence). The CDR3 bases are TGTGCCAGCAGCCAAGATTGGTCCGAGACCCAGTACTTC. As protein: CASSQDWSETQYF.

A few counts support this clonotype. The chain combines TRBV24-1 with TRBJ2-7; D is possibly TRBD1 (5 bases). CDR3 size: 11 residues. Trimming shortened V by 7 bases and J by 3 bases, and 6 bases separated the two germline ends. CDR1 KGHDR and CDR2 SFDVKD come from the germline V gene. DNA of the CDR3: TGTGCCACCAGCCAGGGCTACGAGCAGTACTTC. This encodes CATSQGYEQYF.

V gene TRBV3-1 combines with J gene TRBJ1-5; 7 nucleotides line up with TRBD1. With 4 bases clipped from V and 0 bases from J, the junction kept 3 bases outside the gene matches. Germline lookup yields CDR1 LGHDT and CDR2 YNNKEL (reference sequence). This CDR3 spans 15 amino acids. CDR3 coding DNA: TGTGCCAGCAGCCGCGGGACAGATAGCAATCAGCCCCAGCATTTT. The encoded protein is CASSRGTDSNQPQHF.

The chain is built from TRBV25-1 and TRBJ2-5, with no clear D. V was trimmed by 1 base and J by 5 bases, leaving 11 bases between them. This CDR3 has 14 amino acids. Germline lookup yields CDR1 MGHDK and CDR2 SYGVNS. This CDR3 is CASSEFGHLETQYF. The CDR3 DNA reads TGTGCCAGCAGTGAATTTGGGCATCTGGAGACCCAGTACTTC.

The V call is TRBV11-3, the J call TRBJ2-5; D gene unclear. Trimming shortened V by 0 bases and J by 5 bases, and 10 bases separated the two germline ends. The CDR3 is 14 residues long. Germline V gene lookup returns CDR1 SGHNT and CDR2 YENEEA. The DNA for the CDR3 is TGTGCCAGCAGCTTAGATCGAGCAGTGGAGACCCAGTACTTC. Translating it yields CASSLDRAVETQYF. Using reference TRBV11-3 and TRBJ2-5 for the parts outside the CDR3, the full variable domain is EAGVVQSPRYKIIEKKQPVAFWCNPISGHNTLYWYLQNLGQGPELLIRYENEEAVDDSQLPKDRFSAERLKGVDSTLKIQPAELGDSAVYLCASSLDRAVETQYFGPGTRLLVL.

This clonotype came up a few times. This chain joins TRBV7-2 and TRBJ1-1, with D unresolved. The CDR3 has 13 residues. V gave up 5 bases and J gave up 7 bases, with 14 bases separating them. Germline V lookup: CDR1 SGHTA, CDR2 FQGNSA. CDR3 coding DNA: TGTGCCAGCAGCCTGGGCCGCCAGGTTGAAGCTTTCTTT. Amino acid sequence: CASSLGRQVEAFF.

The V gene is TRBV11-2, the J gene TRBJ2-1, with D possibly matching TRBD2 (6 bases). The V gene's germline CDR1 is SGHAT and CDR2 FQNNGV. The length of the CDR3 is 17 residues. With 4 bases removed from V and 5 bases from J, the gap between germline ends came to 21 bases. The CDR3 region has the DNA TGTGCCAGCAGCTCCCTAGCGAAGCGGCAGCGAGACAATGAGCAGTTCTTC. The encoded protein is CASSSLAKRQRDNEQFF.

This clonotype was recorded a few times. V usage is TRBV25-1 and J usage is TRBJ2-7; D is ambiguous. Between the trimmed V and J ends, which lost 1 base and 2 bases, there was a span of 9 bases. CDR3 length: 14 residues. CDR1 and CDR2 from the germline V gene are MGHDK and SYGVNS. CDR3 DNA: TGTGCCAGCAGTGAATTTGGGTCGGCCTACGAGCAGTACTTC. This gives the protein CASSEFGSAYEQYF.

This chain links TRBV29-1 with TRBJ2-7; 12 nucleotides line up with TRBD1. V dropped 6 bases and J dropped 0; count of bases not matched to a gene: 12. Germline V CDR1 and CDR2: SQVTM, ANQGSEA. The CDR3 has 17 amino acids. CDR3 sequence: CSVVGTGGLPSSYEQYF. CDR3 in DNA: TGCAGCGTGGTCGGGACAGGGGGCCTTCCTAGCTCCTACGAGCAGTACTTC.

This clonotype was counted between two and nine times. J is TRBJ2-1 and V is TRBV7-2; 11 positions agree with TRBD2. This CDR3 is 16 amino acids long. V lost 4 bases to trimming and J lost 7 bases; unmatched junction nucleotides: 9. From germline, CDR1 is SGHTA and CDR2 FQGNSA. The CDR3: CASSSEGLAGGNEQFF. DNA of the CDR3: TGTGCCAGCAGCTCCGAAGGCCTAGCGGGAGGTAATGAGCAGTTCTTC.

On this clonotype: The junction shows a germline mismatch at one end, possibly a read error. The CDR3 sequence: CASSQGDTLNERFF. The CDR3 nucleotides read TGCGCCAGCAGCCAAGGGGACACCCTAAATGAGCGGTTCTTC. V and J are TRBV5-1 and TRBJ2-1; weak D call: TRBD1 (6 bases). The V gene's germline CDR1 is SGHRS and CDR2 YFSETQ. This CDR3 is built from 14 residues.

This clonotype has more than one count but fewer than ten. V gene TRBV4-1 combines with J gene TRBJ1-2, with D perhaps matching TRBD1 (5 bases). The CDR3 has 15 amino acids. Germline V gene sequence: CDR1 MGHRA, CDR2 YSYEKL. V was cut by 0 bases and J by 2 bases, with 10 bases left in between. This CDR3 is CASSQDVRENYGYTF. The CDR3 nucleotides read TGCGCCAGCAGCCAAGACGTCAGGGAGAACTATGGCTACACCTTC.

This clonotype turned up a few times. The chain recombines TRBV7-2 with TRBJ1-2; the match to TRBD1 covers 10 bases. Trimming at V came to 5 bases and at J to 8 bases, leaving 8 bases not matched to a gene. The length of the CDR3 is 14 residues. From germline, CDR1 is SGHTA and CDR2 FQGNSA. The CDR3 sequence: CASSTRQGAGGYTF. For the CDR3, the DNA is TGTGCCAGCAGCACCCGACAGGGGGCGGGGGGCTACACCTTC.

Note on this clonotype: A read error may produce the germline difference seen at one junction end. This rearrangement joins TRBV7-7 to TRBJ2-5; D could derive from TRBD1 or TRBD2 (5 bases each). There are 16 residues in the CDR3. Germline-derived CDR1 and CDR2 are SSHAT and FNYEAQ (reference sequence). CDR3 in DNA: TGTGCTAGCAGCACCTCCCCCTGGGACGCCCAAGAGACCCAGTACTTC. Protein: CASSTSPWDAQETQYF.

The chain recombines TRBV7-2 with TRBJ1-2, with 9 bases matching TRBD1. Germline CDR1 SGHTA, CDR2 FQGNSA. The CDR3 has 11 amino acids. The junction had 4 bases not matched to a gene; V was cut back by 5 bases and J by 12 bases. The CDR3 DNA reads as TGTGCCAGCAGCCCTTGGACAGGGGACACCTTC. Translating gives CASSPWTGDTF.